A selection of T cell receptor beta chains follows, all from one sample in a study of metastatic and nonmetastatic thyroid tumors. MiXCR re-clonotyped the PCR reads for TCRdb. Of 50,000 to 65,000 clones detected, roughly 4.1% appear once; the ten largest clones hold around 20%. The sample taken for sequencing was blood. These receptors originate from a female donor with papillary thyroid cancer or a benign thyroid nodule (not recorded which). Some clones in this sample may be carry-over from other donors' samples. CDR3s leave out the opening cysteine and the closing phenylalanine or tryptophan. The order of the fields is clone size, V gene, CDR3 protein. Rows give clone size only sometimes, using once, few, many, or a class for an expanded clone.

>many|TRBV12-3/TRBV12-4
ASSQGTGETQY
>-|TRBV6-1
ASTFLRGTTQY
>-|TRBV6-2/TRBV6-3
ASSRQSSTDTQY
>-|TRBV6-1
ASSEADSPGSPLH
>-|TRBV18
ASLTRRGESYNEQF
>-|TRBV20-1
SARGTGDTEAF
>many|TRBV11-3
ASRGGPLSGELF
>-|TRBV12-5
ASGRIRVWTEAF
>few|TRBV10-3
AISGAGGGYEQY
>-|TRBV19
ASSMGASYGYT
>many|TRBV20-1
SAVPTGYNYGYT
>few|TRBV18
ASSRPGQGNVGNTEAF
>many|TRBV9
ASSPRGLFHEQF
>many|TRBV11-2
ASSRLAVNTGELF
>-|TRBV5-4
ASSSDPTIGRYNEQF
>many|TRBV3-1
ASSQTRGGFVETQY
>many|TRBV7-2
ASRNQGGTDTQY
>many|TRBV19
ASRDESGNTEAF
>-|TRBV27
ASNYGGYNAQF
>few|TRBV6-1
ASSPLRRDNYCYT
>many|TRBV4-2
ASSQDRGSNQPQH
>many|TRBV6-1
ASSYGRTGANVLT
>many|TRBV18
ASSPDLYQETQY
>few|TRBV7-3
ASSFLPGAVELF
>many|TRBV27
ASTMDRTTDTQY
>few|TRBV20-1
SARWTSGTDYEQY
>many|TRBV20-1
SARLPLAGVFREASGANVLT
>many|TRBV30
AWSVRSRRNTEAF
>many|TRBV9
ASSQFRELF
>many|TRBV5-4
ASSLGAFGNSPLH
>-|TRBV24-1
ATSARDNSTLH
>many|TRBV7-8
ASSLISRTGYNEQF
>many|TRBV5-6
ASSLRTRQETQY
>many|TRBV6-1
ASSLQGDKGYQETQY
>-|TRBV7-8
ASSLRTGPYYGYT
>many|TRBV6-1
ASSLRDRGEAF
>-|TRBV11-2
ASSRDRTDTQY
>many|TRBV4-1
ASSQVLLRGSPLH
>-|TRBV27
ASRTNSGYEQY
>-|TRBV5-6
ASSLRKTGSGYGELF
>medium-sized|TRBV29-1
SVRAGGNEQF
>many|TRBV11-2
ASSPDRGREQY
>-|TRBV7-6
ASSFLSNYGYT
>-|TRBV6-2/TRBV6-3
ASSYRYRGPGEQY
>many|TRBV5-5
ASSLDWGSNYGYT
>few|TRBV9
ASSGGTGGGWATDTQY
>-|TRBV6-1
ASTAGTFFGNSIY
>few|TRBV27
ASSPTGNQPQH
>-|TRBV28
ASSPTDQGARDYT